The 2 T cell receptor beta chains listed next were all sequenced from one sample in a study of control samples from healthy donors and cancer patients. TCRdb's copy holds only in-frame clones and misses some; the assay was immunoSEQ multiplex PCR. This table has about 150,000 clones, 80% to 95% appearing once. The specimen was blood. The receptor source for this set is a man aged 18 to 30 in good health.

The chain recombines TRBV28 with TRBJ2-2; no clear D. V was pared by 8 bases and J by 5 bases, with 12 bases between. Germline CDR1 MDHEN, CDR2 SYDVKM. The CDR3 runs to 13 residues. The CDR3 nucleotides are TGTGCCAGCTGGCCAACCGAAACCGGGGAGCTGTTTTTT. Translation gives CASWPTETGELFF.

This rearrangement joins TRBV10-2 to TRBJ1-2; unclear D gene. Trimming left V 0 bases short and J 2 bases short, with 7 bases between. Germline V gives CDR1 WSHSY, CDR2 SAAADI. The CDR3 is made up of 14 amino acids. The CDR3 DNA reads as TGCGCCAGCAGTGAGTCCGGAGGGAACTATGGCTACACCTTC. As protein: CASSESGGNYGYTF.